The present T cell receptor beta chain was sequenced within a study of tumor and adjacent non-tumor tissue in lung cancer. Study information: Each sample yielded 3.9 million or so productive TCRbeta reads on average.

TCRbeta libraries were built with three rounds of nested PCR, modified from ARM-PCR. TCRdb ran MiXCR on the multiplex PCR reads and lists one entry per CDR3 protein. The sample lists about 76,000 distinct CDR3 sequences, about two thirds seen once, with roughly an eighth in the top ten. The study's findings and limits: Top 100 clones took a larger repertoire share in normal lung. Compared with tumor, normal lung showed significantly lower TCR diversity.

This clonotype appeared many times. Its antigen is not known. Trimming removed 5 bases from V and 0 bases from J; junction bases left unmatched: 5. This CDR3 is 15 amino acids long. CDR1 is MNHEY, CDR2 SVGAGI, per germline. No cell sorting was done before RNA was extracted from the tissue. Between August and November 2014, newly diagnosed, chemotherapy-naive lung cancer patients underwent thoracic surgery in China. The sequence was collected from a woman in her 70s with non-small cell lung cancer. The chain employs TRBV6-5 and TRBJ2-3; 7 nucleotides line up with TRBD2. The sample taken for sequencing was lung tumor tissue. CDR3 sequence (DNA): TGTGCCAGCAGTCGAGCGGGATATAGCACAGATACGCAGTATTTT. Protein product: CASSRAGYSTDTQYF.